The source of this TCR beta chain is a study of T cells in Graves' hyperthyroidism and ophthalmopathy. Study-wide results and caveats: Using 13 V-J features, a model discriminated ophthalmopathy from stable hyperthyroidism. Most expanded thyroid clonotypes above 0.001 recurred in blood.

With regard to this clonotype: The antigen is not known.

The diagnoses drew upon clinical symptoms, serum thyroxine and TRAb, thyroid ultrasound and orbital computed tomography. The TCR beta CDR3 regions underwent amplification using RNA transcripts as the source. HTBI primers were used for first-round RT-PCR of the TCR CDR3. TCRdb passed the multiplex PCR reads through MiXCR, listing each CDR3 protein once. The sample includes approximately 400,000 distinct CDR3 sequences, about 14% seen only once; the top ten take roughly 11%. This clonotype was sampled from a woman aged 55-69 years with Graves' hyperthyroidism. Specimen: blood.

The CDR3 coding sequence is TGTGCCAGCAGAGCTAGCGGGAGGGCCACCGGGGAGCTGTTTTTT. It yields the protein CASRASGRATGELFF. The genes are TRBV7-9 and TRBJ2-2; the match to TRBD2 covers 12 bases. Germline CDR1 SEHNR, CDR2 FQNEAQ (reference sequence). The CDR3 loop spans 15 amino acids. J was trimmed by 4 bases and V by 6 bases; bases with no gene match: 3.